These 27 T cell receptor beta chains were sequenced from one sample in a study of PD-L1 blockade in urothelial cancer. The time point: peripheral blood 6 weeks after treatment start. Repertoires were generated with immunoSEQ multiplex PCR, while TCRdb's copy carries only in-frame clones and drops some. The sample has around 30,000 clones, 70% to 80% seen once. The sample was PBMCs, taken around atezolizumab (anti-PD-L1) treatment. Every receptor here comes from a man aged 65-85 years with urothelial cancer.

The chain combines TRBV9 with TRBJ2-3; TRBD2 aligns across 10 bases. Looked up from germline, CDR1 is SGDLS and CDR2 is YYNGEE. V shed 3 bases, J shed 5 bases, and the junction held 6 bases outside the gene matches. The CDR3 runs 15 residues. The CDR3 loop reads CASSGLAGDVDTQYF. The DNA of the CDR3 is TGTGCCAGCAGCGGTCTAGCGGGAGATGTAGATACGCAGTATTTT.

The rearrangement joins TRBV19 to TRBJ2-1; 13 nucleotides line up with TRBD2. The ends lost 8 bases at V and 7 bases at J; junction bases unmatched: 8. The germline V gene has CDR1 LNHDA and CDR2 SQIVND (reference sequence). This CDR3 region has 15 residues. The CDR3 region has the DNA TGTGCCAGTGTTTCGGGACTAGCGGGAATGAATGAGCAGTTCTTC. It codes for CASVSGLAGMNEQFF.

This sequence joins TRBV25-1 and TRBJ1-4; TRBD1 might be the D (5 bases). Trimming took 4 bases from V and 5 from J, leaving 14 bases between them. Germline assignment: CDR1 MGHDK and CDR2 SYGVNS. This CDR3 contains 15 residues. Written as DNA, the CDR3 is TGTGCCAGCAGTGGTAACGGGGACTGGAATGAAAAACTGTTTTTT. This codes for CASSGNGDWNEKLFF.

This clone was detected a few times. The rearrangement links TRBV15 to TRBJ1-2; 10 nucleotides match TRBD1. From germline, CDR1 is LNHNV and CDR2 YYDKDF (reference sequence). The CDR3 runs to 14 residues. V trimming: 6 bases; J trimming: 8 bases; junction bases outside the gene matches: 9. Written as DNA, the CDR3 is TGTGCCACCAGTGATCGGACAGGGGGAGGGGGCTACACCTTC. It translates to CATSDRTGGGGYTF.

The rearrangement links TRBV19 to TRBJ1-2, with 9 bases that match TRBD1. The CDR3 has 15 amino acids. The V gene's germline CDR1 is LNHDA and CDR2 SQIVND (reference sequence). V shed 6 bases, J shed 4 bases, and the junction held 9 bases outside the gene matches. CDR3: CASRHPPGQGYGYTF. The CDR3 DNA reads as TGTGCCAGTAGACACCCCCCGGGACAGGGCTATGGCTACACCTTC.

This chain links TRBV7-3 with TRBJ2-1; 9 bases fit TRBD2. The CDR3 consists of 15 residues. Looked up from germline, CDR1 is SGHTA and CDR2 is FQGTGA. J lost 5 bases, V lost 5 bases, and 7 bases had no gene match. This chain's CDR3 is CASSRSGSGDNEQFF. DNA for the CDR3: TGTGCCAGCAGCCGTAGCGGGAGCGGAGACAATGAGCAGTTCTTC.

J is TRBJ1-6 and V is TRBV18, with 8 positions matching TRBD1. The CDR3 runs to 16 residues. Trimming took 1 base from V and 2 from J; bases not matched to a gene: 1. The V gene's germline CDR1 is KGHSH and CDR2 LQKENI. The CDR3 sequence is CASSPRDRTYNSPLHF. The CDR3 bases are TGTGCCAGCTCACCACGGGACAGGACCTATAATTCACCCCTCCACTTT. Variable domain in full (rest from reference TRBV18 and TRBJ1-6): NAGVMQNPRHLVRRRGQEARLRCSPMKGHSHVYWYRQLPEEGLKFMVYLQKENIIDESGMPKERFSAEFPKEGPSILRIQQVVRGDSAAYFCASSPRDRTYNSPLHFGNGTRLTVT.

The chain carries TRBV14 and TRBJ1-1; no definite D call. In germline, CDR1 is SGHDN, CDR2 FVKESK. The CDR3 is made up of 12 amino acids. V lost 1 base to trimming and J lost 9 bases, with 9 bases between them. This chain's CDR3 is CASSQAGGKAFF. DNA of the CDR3: TGTGCCAGCAGCCAAGCCGGAGGGAAAGCTTTCTTT.

The genes are TRBV5-6 and TRBJ1-4; D might be TRBD1 (5 bases). Germline V CDR1 and CDR2: SGHDT, YYEEEE. The germline V and J ends were trimmed by 1 base and 6 bases, with 10 bases remaining between them. This CDR3 has 14 residues. The CDR3 region is CASSLWGVHEKLFF. CDR3 nucleotide sequence: TGTGCCAGCAGCTTGTGGGGCGTACATGAAAAACTGTTTTTT.

This clone was found once. The chain links TRBV5-1 to TRBJ2-7, with 9 bases aligning to TRBD2. The CDR3 sequence is 14 residues long. Trimming cost V 4 bases and J 3 bases; bases outside gene matches: 5. The germline V gene has CDR1 SGHRS and CDR2 YFSETQ. CDR3 bases: TGCGCCAGCAGCCCGGGACTAGCTGGCTACGAGCAGTACTTC. As protein: CASSPGLAGYEQYF.

V gene TRBV11-3 combines with J gene TRBJ2-1, with 9 bases lining up with TRBD2. V trimming: 2 bases; J trimming: 5 bases; junction bases outside the gene matches: 7. This CDR3 is built from 16 residues. Per germline, CDR1 SGHNT and CDR2 YENEEA. In nucleotides, the CDR3 is TGTGCCAGCAGCTTATCGACTAGCGGACGTAACAATGAGCAGTTCTTC. Protein: CASSLSTSGRNNEQFF.

The chain links TRBV5-6 to TRBJ2-2, with D unclear. Germline V gene data show CDR1 as SGHDT and CDR2 as YYEEEE. The CDR3 consists of 14 residues. The V end lost 1 base, the J end lost 5 bases, and 9 bases lay between the germline ends. CDR3 residues: CASSLLPQTGELFF. Here the CDR3 DNA reads TGTGCCAGCAGCTTGTTACCACAAACCGGGGAGCTGTTTTTT.

J is TRBJ1-1 and V is TRBV11-1; 8 bases line up with TRBD1. V lost 2 bases to trimming and J lost 1 base; unmatched junction nucleotides: 3. Germline V gene data show CDR1 as SGHAT and CDR2 as FQDESV (reference sequence). This CDR3 contains 15 residues. DNA of the CDR3: TGTGCCAGCAGCTTAAGGACAGGGAAGAACACTGAAGCTTTCTTT. As protein: CASSLRTGKNTEAFF.

V gene TRBV21-1 combines with J gene TRBJ1-5. TRBV21-1 is deemed a pseudogene. This CDR3 is built from 16 residues. The CDR3 reads CASSKVPEESNQPQHF. CDR3 bases: TGTGCCAGCAGCAAAGTCCCCGAAGAGAGCAATCAGCCCCAGCATTTT.

V usage is TRBV2 and J usage is TRBJ2-7; 7 bases match TRBD2. Germline trimming cut 5 bases from V and 2 bases from J; bases unmatched to any gene: 3. The CDR3 extends over 13 amino acids. The germline V gene encodes CDR1 SNHLY and CDR2 FYNNEI. Here the CDR3 DNA reads TGTGCCAGCAGTAGCGGGATCACCTACGAGCAGTACTTC. Its translation: CASSSGITYEQYF.

Judged by abundance, this clone is medium-sized. The V gene is TRBV2, the J gene TRBJ1-1; no reliable D call. The CDR3 length is 10 residues. CDR1 and CDR2 (germline): SNHLY, FYNNEI. V lost 8 bases and J lost 6, with 7 bases in between. The chain's CDR3 is CASQQAEAFF. The CDR3 region has the DNA TGTGCCAGCCAGCAGGCTGAAGCTTTCTTT.

V and J are TRBV5-1 and TRBJ2-6; TRBD1 matches 8 bases. The CDR3 is 17 residues long. The germline gives CDR1 SGHRS, CDR2 YFSETQ. V dropped 2 bases and J dropped 0; count of bases not matched to a gene: 4. The CDR3 loop is CASSFQGAVSGANVLTF. CDR3 in DNA: TGCGCCAGCAGCTTTCAGGGGGCAGTCTCTGGGGCCAACGTCCTGACTTTC.

The rearrangement links TRBV4-1 to TRBJ2-7; D unresolved. CDR1 is MGHRA and CDR2 is YSYEKL in the germline V gene. The CDR3 runs to 13 residues. Trimming left V 0 bases short and J 3 bases short, with 6 bases between. CDR3 DNA: TGCGCCAGCAGCCAAGATGGCGGCTACGAGCAGTACTTC. Protein sequence: CASSQDGGYEQYF.

The chain carries TRBV9 and TRBJ2-7, with TRBD2 as a possible D gene (6 bases). CDR3 length: 15 amino acids. The germline V gene has CDR1 SGDLS and CDR2 YYNGEE. Trimming stripped 0 bases from V and 6 bases from J, with 16 bases between. The CDR3 nucleotides read TGTGCCAGCAGCGTAGATCCCGGGAGCCCTTCCGAGCAGTACTTC. It is translated as CASSVDPGSPSEQYF.

V gene TRBV19 combines with J gene TRBJ1-4, with 10 bases fitting TRBD1. V shed 10 bases and J 7 bases; nucleotides not matched to a gene: 9. Germline V gene data show CDR1 as LNHDA and CDR2 as SQIVND (reference sequence). The CDR3 runs 14 residues. The CDR3 is CATGQGDSGEKLFF. CDR3 DNA: TGTGCCACCGGACAGGGGGATTCGGGTGAAAAACTGTTTTTT.

The chain employs TRBV7-9 and TRBJ2-3; D gene unclear. CDR1 and CDR2 from the germline V gene are SEHNR and FQNEAQ (reference sequence). CDR3 length equals 11 residues. The V gene lost 1 base and the J gene lost 8 bases, with 4 bases spanning the gap. The CDR3 here is CASSLVGTQYF. For the CDR3, the DNA is TGTGCCAGCAGCTTAGTCGGTACGCAGTATTTT.

The chain carries TRBV2 and TRBJ2-2; a possible D gene is TRBD1 (6 bases). CDR3 length: 15 residues. Trimming pared 4 bases from V and 3 bases from J, leaving 12 bases between. CDR1 SNHLY and CDR2 FYNNEI come from the germline V gene. CDR3 DNA sequence: TGTGCCAGCAGTGTACTGCAGGGGCACACCGGGGAGCTGTTTTTT. Translated, it gives CASSVLQGHTGELFF.

This rearrangement joins TRBV6-4 to TRBJ1-2; TRBD1 agrees at 9 bases. The CDR3 contains 14 residues. The germline gives CDR1 MRHNA, CDR2 SNTAGT. Trimming took 6 bases from V and 4 from J; bases not matched to a gene: 6. The CDR3 DNA reads TGTGCCAGCAGCTCCGGGACAGGGTTCTATGGCTACACCTTC. This sequence encodes CASSSGTGFYGYTF.

The V call is TRBV5-1, the J call TRBJ2-1, with D maybe TRBD2 (7 bases). V was shortened by 2 bases and J by 4 bases, with 16 bases between the two germline ends. CDR3 length: 16 amino acids. Germline values: CDR1 SGHRS, CDR2 YFSETQ. The CDR3 region is CASSFMGGAGYNEQFF. CDR3 in DNA: TGCGCCAGCAGCTTTATGGGGGGGGCAGGGTACAATGAGCAGTTCTTC.

The chain has TRBV5-6 and TRBJ2-7; no firm D call. CDR1 and CDR2 from the germline V gene are SGHDT and YYEEEE. V gave up 3 bases and J gave up 0 bases, with 10 bases separating them. The CDR3 is 14 amino acids. The CDR3 nucleotides read TGTGCCAGCAGCTCAACCCCACACTCCTACGAGCAGTACTTC. It is translated as CASSSTPHSYEQYF.

The chain recombines TRBV2 with TRBJ1-4; 10 nucleotides match TRBD1. The germline CDR1 and CDR2 sequences are SNHLY and FYNNEI. Losses at the gene ends were 8 bases for V and 8 bases for J; bases not matched to a gene: 11. The CDR3 spans 15 residues. CDR3 bases: TGTGCCAGCCAATTTAGGACAGGGGGATCCGAAAAACTGTTTTTT. Protein sequence: CASQFRTGGSEKLFF.

This chain links TRBV19 with TRBJ1-5; 7 nucleotides align to TRBD1. V lost 6 bases, J lost 5 bases, and 10 bases stayed unmatched. This CDR3 region has 15 residues. Looked up from germline, CDR1 is LNHDA and CDR2 is SQIVND (reference sequence). The CDR3 loop reads CASRKLDRDHQPQHF. The CDR3 DNA reads as TGTGCCAGTAGGAAATTAGACAGGGACCATCAGCCCCAGCATTTT. Based on the CDR3 plus reference TRBV19 and TRBJ1-5, the full variable domain is DGGITQSPKYLFRKEGQNVTLSCEQNLNHDAMYWYRQDPGQGLRLIYYSQIVNDFQKGDIAEGYSVSREKKESFPLTVTSAQKNPTAFYLCASRKLDRDHQPQHFGDGTRLSIL.